These 24 T cell receptor beta chains were sequenced from one sample in a study of preoperative IRX-2 immunotherapy in early breast cancer. As to treatment: preoperative locoregional IRX-2 cytokine immunotherapy. The assay was immunoSEQ multiplex PCR, and TCRdb's table has in-frame clones only and misses some. The table lists roughly 30,000 clones, approximately 83% of them singletons. This material was acquired from a patient treated with IRX-2 immunotherapy. The origin of the receptors is a human donor with breast cancer.

The rearrangement uses TRBV15 and TRBJ1-2; D possibly corresponds to TRBD1 (6 bases). The length of the CDR3 is 15 residues. Germline-derived CDR1 and CDR2 are LNHNV and YYDKDF (reference sequence). V lost 0 bases, J lost 5 bases, and 13 bases lay in between. The CDR3 sequence is CATSRDNRVGYGYTF. The CDR3 nucleotides are TGTGCCACCAGCAGAGATAACAGGGTGGGATATGGCTACACCTTC.

Here the CDR3 DNA reads TGTGCCAGCAGGTACGGGACAGGTTTCGATGAGACCCAGTACTTC. Amino acid sequence: CASRYGTGFDETQYF. J is TRBJ2-5 and V is TRBV7-7; 8 nucleotides agree with TRBD1. The CDR3 totals 15 residues. Germline V gene sequence: CDR1 SSHAT, CDR2 FNYEAQ (reference sequence). The trim removed 6 bases at V and 5 bases at J, leaving 11 bases unmatched.

The CDR3: CASARGGLYEQYF. In DNA form, the CDR3 reads TGTGCCAGCGCCCGAGGGGGCCTCTACGAGCAGTACTTC. V usage is TRBV6-8 and J usage is TRBJ2-7; 7 nucleotides match TRBD1. V dropped 8 bases and J dropped 3; count of bases not matched to a gene: 7. The CDR3 runs 13 residues. CDR1 is MNHGY, CDR2 SAAAGT, per germline.

This rearrangement joins TRBV11-3 to TRBJ1-6; D is perhaps TRBD1 (5 bases). Trimming left V 4 bases short and J 8 bases short, with 12 bases between. Germline V gives CDR1 SGHNT, CDR2 YENEEA. The CDR3 length is 14 residues. The CDR3 nucleotides read TGTGCCAGCAGCTCCGGAGGGGAGCATTCACCCCTCCACTTT. This sequence encodes CASSSGGEHSPLHF.

The chain has TRBV19 and TRBJ1-6; no firm D call. The germline V gene encodes CDR1 LNHDA and CDR2 SQIVND (reference sequence). Trimming removed 6 bases from V and 6 bases from J, with 15 bases in between. There are 15 residues in the CDR3. The CDR3 reads CASSSGDGPNSPLHF. The CDR3 nucleotides read TGTGCCAGTAGCTCCGGAGACGGCCCTAATTCACCCCTCCACTTT.

This chain uses TRBV6-8 with TRBJ2-3; TRBD2 might be the D (6 bases). The germline V and J ends were trimmed by 6 bases and 0 bases, with 16 bases remaining between them. Germline V CDR1 and CDR2: MNHGY, SAAAGT. The CDR3 is 16 residues long. The CDR3 reads CASRNGGVPSTDTQYF. CDR3 bases: TGTGCCAGCAGGAACGGGGGAGTGCCGAGCACAGATACGCAGTATTTT.

The V call is TRBV15, the J call TRBJ2-7; D tentatively reads TRBD1 or TRBD2 (5 bases each). The germline CDR1 and CDR2 sequences are LNHNV and YYDKDF (reference sequence). This CDR3 is 14 amino acids long. V gave up 1 base and J gave up 2 bases, with 9 bases separating them. The CDR3 loop is CATSRVRDPYEQYF. The CDR3 coding sequence is TGTGCCACCAGCAGAGTCAGGGACCCCTACGAGCAGTACTTC.

In its sample, this clone was seen a few times. V and J are TRBV7-6 and TRBJ2-3; D ambiguous. From germline, CDR1 is SGHVS and CDR2 FNYEAQ. Trimming cost V 3 bases and J 0 bases, with 13 bases left between them. This CDR3 region has 16 residues. The CDR3 region has the DNA TGTGCCAGCAGCTTGTGGTTAGCATTTAGCACAGATACGCAGTATTTT. Residues: CASSLWLAFSTDTQYF.

The rearrangement links TRBV7-4 to TRBJ2-1, with D perhaps matching TRBD2 (5 bases). CDR1 is SGHVT and CDR2 is SQSDAQ in the germline V gene. V dropped 5 bases and J dropped 9 bases, with 23 bases sitting between them. The CDR3 sequence is 16 residues long. CDR3 in DNA: TGTGCCAGCAGCCGCGCCTCTAGCCCTGGAAAGGGTGAGCAGTTCTTC. Translated: CASSRASSPGKGEQFF.

This chain uses TRBV6-8 with TRBJ2-1; D call uncertain. V was pared by 0 bases and J by 6 bases, with 12 bases between. The V gene's germline CDR1 is MNHGY and CDR2 SAAAGT. The CDR3 covers 15 residues. The CDR3 spells CASSYSSRFSNEQFF. DNA for the CDR3: TGTGCCAGCAGTTACTCGAGCCGGTTCTCCAATGAGCAGTTCTTC.

Written as DNA, the CDR3 is TGTGCCAGCAGCTTGGACGGGGGGGCAACTGAAGCTTTCTTT. Amino acid sequence: CASSLDGGATEAFF. The V gene is TRBV11-3, the J gene TRBJ1-1; D might be TRBD1 (6 bases). The CDR3 is made up of 14 amino acids. CDR1 is SGHNT and CDR2 is YENEEA in the germline V gene. V gave up 3 bases and J gave up 5 bases, with 13 bases separating them.

The chain employs TRBV28 and TRBJ1-1; D ambiguous. Germline lookup yields CDR1 MDHEN and CDR2 SYDVKM. The CDR3 contains 13 residues. Trimming stripped 6 bases from V and 2 bases from J, with 10 bases between. The CDR3 protein is CASSQTVNTEAFF. The CDR3 coding sequence is TGTGCCAGCAGCCAAACAGTAAACACTGAAGCTTTCTTT.

This chain joins TRBV29-1 and TRBJ2-7; D is uncertain. With 6 bases removed from V and 5 bases from J, the gap between germline ends came to 14 bases. The germline gives CDR1 SQVTM, CDR2 ANQGSEA. This CDR3 spans 12 amino acids. CDR3 nucleotide sequence: TGCAGCGTCCAGGTCAATTTTGACGAGCAGTACTTC. This codes for CSVQVNFDEQYF.

This clone was counted only a few times. The chain employs TRBV19 and TRBJ1-6; maybe TRBD1 (6 bases). Germline V lookup: CDR1 LNHDA, CDR2 SQIVND (reference sequence). Trimming removed 9 bases from V and 0 bases from J, with 15 bases in between. This CDR3 contains 16 residues. The CDR3 spells CASRGADLSYNSPLHF. The CDR3 DNA reads TGTGCCAGCCGGGGGGCGGATCTCTCCTATAATTCACCCCTCCACTTT.

The chain combines TRBV11-3 with TRBJ1-2; D not resolved. CDR3 length equals 14 residues. The ends were cut back, 1 base at V and 4 bases at J, with 10 bases in the middle. The germline V gene encodes CDR1 SGHNT and CDR2 YENEEA. The CDR3 reads CASSLGAAFYGYTF. The CDR3 nucleotides read TGTGCCAGCAGCTTAGGAGCAGCGTTCTATGGCTACACCTTC.

This chain joins TRBV1 and TRBJ2-1; TRBD1 reflects the table's D call only, with no check against the DNA. TRBV1 is a documented pseudogene. This CDR3 has 14 amino acids. CDR3 amino acids: CASSQLAPSSEQFF. Here the CDR3 DNA reads TGCGCCAGCAGCCAATTGGCTCCATCCAGTGAGCAGTTCTTC.

This clone was detected a few times. The rearrangement links TRBV15 to TRBJ1-1, with 7 bases lining up with TRBD1. The CDR3 extends over 16 amino acids. From germline, CDR1 is LNHNV and CDR2 YYDKDF (reference sequence). Losses at the gene ends were 1 base for V and 0 bases for J; bases not matched to a gene: 5. The CDR3 bases are TGTGCCACCAGCAGAGGTACAGGGGTTTTGAACACTGAAGCTTTCTTT. Translation gives CATSRGTGVLNTEAFF.

The V and J genes are TRBV6-8 and TRBJ1-5; 9 nucleotides match TRBD1. Germline V lookup: CDR1 MNHGY, CDR2 SAAAGT. This CDR3 is 18 amino acids long. Trimming removed 2 bases from V and 6 bases from J; junction bases left unmatched: 14. The CDR3 DNA follows: TGTGCCAGCAGTTACCCCCTCGGGGGGACAGGGTTCCGTCAGCCCCAGCATTTT. This encodes CASSYPLGGTGFRQPQHF.

The V and J genes are TRBV7-5 and TRBJ2-7; TRBD1 reflects the table's D call only, with no check against the DNA. TRBV7-5 is designated a pseudogene. The CDR3 has 15 amino acids. This chain's CDR3 is CASSLMGQGAYEQYF. In nucleotides, the CDR3 is TGTGCCAGCAGCTTAATGGGACAGGGAGCTTACGAGCAGTACTTC.

This chain uses TRBV11-3 with TRBJ2-1; 12 nucleotides align to TRBD2. The CDR3 runs to 15 residues. The V and J ends lost 5 bases and 8 bases, in that order; junction bases with no gene match: 7. Germline CDR1 is SGHNT and CDR2 is YENEEA. The CDR3 here is CASSQTSGGIHEQFF. The CDR3 DNA reads TGTGCCAGCAGCCAAACTAGCGGGGGGATCCATGAGCAGTTCTTC.

This chain links TRBV28 with TRBJ1-1; 7 positions agree with TRBD1. The V gene end was trimmed by 1 base and the J gene end by 5 bases; junction bases not matched to a gene: 4. The CDR3 runs 14 residues. Germline CDR1 is MDHEN and CDR2 is SYDVKM. CDR3 loop: CASSLYRGPTEAFF. DNA of the CDR3: TGTGCCAGCAGTTTATACAGGGGACCGACTGAAGCTTTCTTT.

J is TRBJ2-5 and V is TRBV29-1; D not resolved. Trimming removed 4 bases at V and 2 bases at J, with 14 bases between. Germline CDR1 reads SQVTM; CDR2 reads ANQGSEA. CDR3 size: 14 residues. DNA for the CDR3: TGCAGCGTTGCTTGGTCACAGCGACAAGAGACCCAGTACTTC. Protein: CSVAWSQRQETQYF.

The J gene is TRBJ1-1, the V gene TRBV11-1; TRBD1 matches 7 bases. The CDR3 extends over 17 amino acids. The ends lost 1 base at V and 0 bases at J; junction bases unmatched: 8. CDR1 is SGHAT and CDR2 is FQDESV in the germline V gene (reference sequence). Written as DNA, the CDR3 is TGTGCCAGCAGCTTAGAAGGGGGCCCAACCTTGAACACTGAAGCTTTCTTT. Encoded protein: CASSLEGGPTLNTEAFF.

In DNA, the CDR3 is TGTGCCAGCAGCTTTGGTATCGGGACAGGGCGTCCTAATGAAAAACTGTTTTTT. Its protein product is CASSFGIGTGRPNEKLFF. This rearrangement joins TRBV11-3 to TRBJ1-4, with 9 nucleotides matching TRBD1. Germline V gene data show CDR1 as SGHNT and CDR2 as YENEEA. V gave up 3 bases and J gave up 3 bases; unmatched junction bases: 11. The CDR3 has 18 residues.